Below, 22 T cell receptor beta chains from the same sample are listed, as sequenced in a study of T cell clones after liver transplantation. The repertoire was sequenced with immunoSEQ multiplex PCR; TCRdb's copy has only in-frame clones and lacks some. The sample has over 100,000 clones, about 81% seen once. Specimen: CD4+ T cells from blood, collected before liver transplant. The receptor source for this set is a human donor who received a liver transplant.

The V call is TRBV18, the J call TRBJ2-7; D may correspond to TRBD1 or TRBD2 (5 bases each). Germline V gene sequence: CDR1 KGHSH, CDR2 LQKENI. V lost 6 bases, J lost 0 bases, and 12 bases lay in between. This CDR3 contains 14 residues. CDR3 loop: CASSPGTSSYEQYF. In DNA, the CDR3 is TGTGCCAGCTCGCCTGGGACCTCCTCCTACGAGCAGTACTTC.

The chain combines TRBV9 with TRBJ1-1, with TRBD1 as a possible D gene (6 bases). The V gene's germline CDR1 is SGDLS and CDR2 YYNGEE. Trimming took off 0 bases at V and 3 bases at J, with 15 bases between the two ends. The CDR3 runs to 16 residues. CDR3 sequence reads: CASSVGGAKLDTEAFF. The CDR3 DNA reads TGTGCCAGCAGCGTAGGGGGGGCAAAGTTGGACACTGAAGCTTTCTTT.

The chain has TRBV5-4 and TRBJ2-1, with D perhaps matching TRBD1 (6 bases). This CDR3 is built from 15 residues. Germline lookup yields CDR1 SGHNT and CDR2 YYREEE (reference sequence). V was pared by 2 bases and J by 1 base, with 10 bases between. The CDR3 protein is CASSLVGGSYNEQFF. Written as DNA, the CDR3 is TGTGCCAGCAGCTTAGTAGGGGGATCCTACAATGAGCAGTTCTTC.

CDR3 protein: CATSRGLSGLTDTQYF. Here the CDR3 DNA reads TGTGCCACCAGCAGAGGGTTGAGCGGACTCACAGATACGCAGTATTTT. The chain couples TRBV15 to TRBJ2-3; possibly TRBD2 for D (5 bases). The CDR3 sequence is 16 residues long. Deletions cut 1 base from V and 2 bases from J, with 13 bases between. Germline CDR1 and CDR2: LNHNV and YYDKDF (reference sequence).

The CDR3 sequence: CASEAREGGAGSQETQYF. CDR3 in DNA: TGCGCCAGCGAAGCCCGTGAAGGTGGAGCGGGGTCCCAAGAGACCCAGTACTTC. This chain connects TRBV4-1 to TRBJ2-5, with 7 bases fitting TRBD2. Germline V gene sequence: CDR1 MGHRA, CDR2 YSYEKL. The CDR3 totals 18 residues. Trimming at V came to 8 bases and at J to 1 base, leaving 19 bases not matched to a gene.

The chain joins TRBV4-1 to TRBJ2-3; 11 positions agree with TRBD2. The CDR3 is made up of 16 amino acids. The trim removed 2 bases at V and 5 bases at J, leaving 6 bases unmatched. Germline V gives CDR1 MGHRA, CDR2 YSYEKL. This CDR3 reads CASSQRSTSGIDTQYF. The CDR3 bases are TGCGCCAGCAGCCAACGATCGACTAGCGGGATAGATACGCAGTATTTT.

This chain connects TRBV7-3 to TRBJ2-1, with TRBD2 matching 16 bases. V gave up 1 base and J gave up 7 bases; unmatched junction bases: 7. This CDR3 has 18 amino acids. Germline V gene lookup returns CDR1 SGHTA and CDR2 FQGTGA. The CDR3 coding sequence is TGTGCCAGCAGCTTAAAGGGGACTAGCGGGAGGGAGGGAAATGAGCAGTTCTTC. Translating it yields CASSLKGTSGREGNEQFF.

The chain recombines TRBV6-5 with TRBJ1-1; 7 bases fit TRBD1. Germline V gene data show CDR1 as MNHEY and CDR2 as SVGAGI. The CDR3 is 15 residues long. The V gene end was trimmed by 6 bases and the J gene end by 0 bases; junction bases not matched to a gene: 7. CDR3 sequence: CASREQGLVNTEAFF. CDR3 bases: TGTGCCAGCAGAGAACAGGGGCTGGTGAACACTGAAGCTTTCTTT.

The gene calls are TRBV27 and TRBJ2-4, with D maybe TRBD1 (6 bases). Trimming pared 6 bases from V and 5 bases from J, leaving 8 bases between. Germline CDR1 MNHEY, CDR2 SMNVEV (reference sequence). The CDR3 runs 12 residues. The CDR3 region has the DNA TGTGCCAGCAGGACAGGACAAAACATTCAGTACTTC. Amino acid sequence: CASRTGQNIQYF.

V and J are TRBV29-1 and TRBJ2-7; D remains unclear. V was cut by 3 bases and J by 2 bases, with 17 bases left in between. In germline, CDR1 is SQVTM, CDR2 ANQGSEA. The CDR3 contains 15 residues. The CDR3 is CSVELPSFATYEQYF. The CDR3 region has the DNA TGCAGCGTTGAGCTGCCCTCTTTTGCCACCTACGAGCAGTACTTC.

This chain uses TRBV6-6 with TRBJ1-5; 9 bases are a match to TRBD1. The CDR3 spans 15 residues. V shed 2 bases and J 4 bases; nucleotides not matched to a gene: 3. The germline V gene encodes CDR1 MNHNY and CDR2 SVGAGI (reference sequence). The CDR3 DNA sequence: TGTGCCAGCAGTTACCCGGGACAGGGAAATCAGCCCCAGCATTTT. Translated: CASSYPGQGNQPQHF.

The V gene is TRBV7-2, the J gene TRBJ1-4; weak D call: TRBD1 (6 bases). V dropped 5 bases and J dropped 5 bases, with 12 bases sitting between them. The CDR3 runs to 14 residues. Germline V CDR1 and CDR2: SGHTA, FQGNSA. CDR3 in amino acids: CASSLDRLNEKLFF. Written as DNA, the CDR3 is TGTGCCAGCAGCCTAGACAGGCTAAATGAAAAACTGTTTTTT.

On this clone: Other nucleotide sequences in the sample specify the same CDR3. J is TRBJ2-1 and V is TRBV5-1; 11 positions match TRBD2. The germline V gene encodes CDR1 SGHRS and CDR2 YFSETQ. This CDR3 spans 16 amino acids. V was pared by 4 bases and J by 2 bases, with 5 bases of the junction left unmatched. In nucleotides, the CDR3 is TGCGCCAGCAGCCTGGGGACTAGCGGAGCCTACAATGAGCAGTTCTTC. Residues: CASSLGTSGAYNEQFF.

The V and J genes are TRBV19 and TRBJ1-5; D is unresolved. The CDR3 contains 14 residues. The V and J ends lost 8 bases and 0 bases respectively, with 11 bases between them. CDR1 is LNHDA and CDR2 is SQIVND in the germline V gene (reference sequence). The CDR3 loop reads CASRILSSNQPQHF. CDR3 nucleotides: TGTGCCAGTCGAATCTTGAGTAGCAATCAGCCCCAGCATTTT.

This chain uses TRBV7-2 with TRBJ2-1, with TRBD2 matching over 12 bases. The germline V gene encodes CDR1 SGHTA and CDR2 FQGNSA. The CDR3 covers 15 residues. V lost 10 bases, J lost 8 bases, and 12 bases stayed unmatched. CDR3 sequence: CATRAASGGAYEQFF. DNA of the CDR3: TGTGCCACCCGGGCGGCTAGCGGGGGGGCATATGAGCAGTTCTTC.

The rearrangement uses TRBV2 and TRBJ2-1, with D possibly being TRBD1 (5 bases). Germline loops: CDR1 SNHLY, CDR2 FYNNEI. This CDR3 contains 15 residues. With 5 bases removed from V and 0 bases from J, the gap between germline ends came to 11 bases. For the CDR3, the DNA is TGTGCCAGCAGTCCGACCGACAGCTCCTACAATGAGCAGTTCTTC. Its protein product is CASSPTDSSYNEQFF.

This chain links TRBV7-2 with TRBJ1-1; 8 bases are a match to TRBD1. The CDR3 runs to 16 residues. The J segment lost 1 base and the V segment lost 5 bases, leaving 9 bases of the junction unmatched. Germline-derived CDR1 and CDR2 are SGHTA and FQGNSA. The CDR3 DNA reads as TGTGCCAGCAGCCCTGGACAGGGAGTCCCGAACACTGAAGCTTTCTTT. Its protein product is CASSPGQGVPNTEAFF.

The chain combines TRBV5-6 with TRBJ2-1; no firm D call. Germline lookup yields CDR1 SGHDT and CDR2 YYEEEE. The V end was cut by 1 base, the J end by 8 bases, with 4 bases between. The CDR3 is made up of 11 amino acids. The CDR3 spells CASSLLDEQFF. DNA of the CDR3: TGTGCCAGCAGCTTGTTAGATGAGCAGTTCTTC. The full variable domain, rest sourced from reference TRBV5-6 and TRBJ2-1, is DAGVTQSPTHLIKTRGQQVTLRCSPKSGHDTVSWYQQALGQGPQFIFQYYEEEERQRGNFPDRFSGHQFPNYSSELNVNALLLGDSALYLCASSLLDEQFFGPGTRLTVL.

V gene TRBV2 combines with J gene TRBJ1-5, with D maybe TRBD1 (6 bases). The CDR3 sequence is 16 residues long. Germline CDR1 reads SNHLY; CDR2 reads FYNNEI. V was clipped by 4 bases and J by 5 bases, with 18 bases between them. The CDR3 here is CASSAGAGDAYQPQHF. CDR3 nucleotide sequence: TGTGCCAGCAGTGCAGGGGCGGGGGACGCTTATCAGCCCCAGCATTTT.

The V call is TRBV27, the J call TRBJ2-2; a weak D match, TRBD1 (5 bases). The V gene lost 1 base and the J gene lost 3 bases, with 6 bases spanning the gap. This CDR3 is built from 14 residues. The germline gives CDR1 MNHEY, CDR2 SMNVEV (reference sequence). CDR3 region: CASSLLTDTGELFF. As DNA, the CDR3 is TGTGCCAGCAGTTTATTGACAGACACCGGGGAGCTGTTTTTT.

The chain carries TRBV6-6 and TRBJ1-5; tentative D call: TRBD1 (6 bases). The CDR3 is 13 residues long. Germline lookup yields CDR1 MNHNY and CDR2 SVGAGI (reference sequence). V gave up 6 bases and J gave up 4 bases, with 10 bases separating them. CDR3 DNA: TGTGCCAGCAGACTTCAGGGGAATCAGCCCCAGCATTTT. Protein sequence: CASRLQGNQPQHF.

The rearrangement joins TRBV28 to TRBJ1-5; the match to TRBD1 covers 11 bases. Germline V gives CDR1 MDHEN, CDR2 SYDVKM. This CDR3 contains 16 residues. V shed 5 bases, J shed 6 bases, and the junction held 9 bases outside the gene matches. CDR3 region: CASSLGTGGSRQPQHF. For the CDR3, the DNA is TGTGCCAGCAGTCTTGGGACAGGGGGTTCCCGTCAGCCCCAGCATTTT.